The 6 T cell receptor beta chains presented below share a single source sample, sequenced in a study of control samples from healthy donors and cancer patients (dated by TCRdb to 2020 to 2021). The library came from the immunoSEQ multiplex PCR assay. The source is immuneACCESS, and TCRdb retained only in-frame sequences with V and J called. Part of the clones is not carried over; for the studies checked, unresolved V genes explain less than half of this, and the remainder is unexplained. For this sample there are tens of thousands of clones; about 85% appear just once. Together, the top ten hold roughly 19% of the sample. The sample comprised blood. The receptors shown here come from a man aged 25-45 years in good health.

The chain combines TRBV30 with TRBJ1-3; weak D call: TRBD1 (5 bases). The CDR3 contains 14 residues. The germline V gene has CDR1 GTSNPN and CDR2 SVGIG (reference sequence). The germline V and J ends were trimmed by 2 bases and 3 bases, with 11 bases remaining between them. As DNA, the CDR3 is TGTGCCTGGAGTCAAGGGGCCGGTGGAAACACCATATATTTT. Translating gives CAWSQGAGGNTIYF.

The chain combines TRBV5-6 with TRBJ1-3, with D possibly matching TRBD1 (6 bases). The CDR3 loop spans 14 amino acids. The V end lost 1 base, the J end lost 5 bases, and 10 bases lay between the germline ends. The germline V gene encodes CDR1 SGHDT and CDR2 YYEEEE. The CDR3 here is CASSLSGARNTIYF. As DNA, the CDR3 is TGTGCCAGCAGCTTGTCGGGGGCTCGAAACACCATATATTTT.

V usage is TRBV18 and J usage is TRBJ1-1; 7 nucleotides agree with TRBD1. V gave up 9 bases and J gave up 1 base; unmatched junction bases: 5. The V gene's germline CDR1 is KGHSH and CDR2 LQKENI. The CDR3 consists of 13 residues. The CDR3 is CASRDSQNTEAFF. CDR3 in DNA: TGTGCCAGTCGGGACAGCCAGAACACTGAAGCTTTCTTT. Supplemented by reference TRBV18 and TRBJ1-1, the full variable domain reads NAGVMQNPRHLVRRRGQEARLRCSPMKGHSHVYWYRQLPEEGLKFMVYLQKENIIDESGMPKERFSAEFPKEGPSILRIQQVVRGDSAAYFCASRDSQNTEAFFGQGTRLTVV.

This sequence joins TRBV14 and TRBJ2-7, with no clear D. Germline assignment: CDR1 SGHDN and CDR2 FVKESK. The CDR3 totals 11 residues. V was pared by 6 bases and J by 3 bases, with 6 bases between. CDR3 nucleotide sequence: TGTGCCAGCAGACGCCACTACGAGCAGTACTTC. Protein: CASRRHYEQYF.

The rearrangement links TRBV27 to TRBJ1-4; D is undetermined. The CDR3 is 14 residues long. V was trimmed by 4 bases and J by 5 bases, leaving 11 bases between them. From germline, CDR1 is MNHEY and CDR2 SMNVEV (reference sequence). Here the CDR3 reads CASSSSYGNEKLFF. In nucleotides, the CDR3 is TGTGCCAGCAGTTCCTCTTATGGGAATGAAAAACTGTTTTTT.

In DNA, the CDR3 is TGTGCCAGCACCCAGACCCCGTCTCAGGACACCGGGGAGCTGTTTTTT. Amino acid sequence: CASTQTPSQDTGELFF. The rearrangement uses TRBV6-4 and TRBJ2-2; D not resolved. The CDR3 totals 16 residues. The germline V gene has CDR1 MRHNA and CDR2 SNTAGT. Trimming pared 7 bases from V and 3 bases from J, leaving 18 bases between.